Shown below are 31 T cell receptor beta chains from a single sample sequenced in a study of blood T cell repertoires in COVID-19. Here immunoSEQ multiplex PCR was the method, and the copy in TCRdb shows in-frame clones only, minus some. The repertoire holds roughly 330,000 clones, with around 90% as singletons. The sample was peripheral blood. The receptors were sampled from a man aged 30 to 45 with COVID-19, enrolled during active disease.

The chain joins TRBV29-1 to TRBJ2-7; D possibly corresponds to TRBD1 (6 bases). Germline V CDR1 and CDR2: SQVTM, ANQGSEA. Trimming removed 7 bases at V and 1 base at J, with 14 bases between. There are 13 residues in the CDR3. The chain's CDR3 is CSARDKTSYEQYF. The CDR3 DNA sequence: TGCAGCGCCCGGGACAAAACTTCCTACGAGCAGTACTTC.

The chain links TRBV7-8 to TRBJ2-6; D is undetermined. CDR1 and CDR2 from the germline V gene are SGHVS and FQNEAQ. The CDR3 loop spans 14 amino acids. The ends were cut back, 8 bases at V and 1 base at J, with 9 bases in the middle. DNA for the CDR3: TGTGCCAGCGGTCTATTGTCTGGGGCCAACGTCCTGACTTTC. Protein product: CASGLLSGANVLTF.

This chain joins TRBV7-6 and TRBJ2-2; 7 bases agree with TRBD1. This CDR3 is built from 16 residues. V lost 2 bases and J lost 1; bases outside the gene matches: 4. Germline assignment: CDR1 SGHVS and CDR2 FNYEAQ. The CDR3 is CASSLLGQVNTGELFF. CDR3 nucleotides: TGTGCCAGCAGCTTACTCGGACAGGTGAACACCGGGGAGCTGTTTTTT.

The chain couples TRBV28 to TRBJ1-2, with a weak D call TRBD1 (6 bases). Germline loops: CDR1 MDHEN, CDR2 SYDVKM. V was pared by 2 bases and J by 7 bases, with 17 bases between. There are 15 residues in the CDR3. The CDR3 nucleotides read TGTGCCAGCAGTTTAGGAGGGCAGGGGAGGGCTGGCTACACCTTC. Its protein is CASSLGGQGRAGYTF.

The chain has TRBV2 and TRBJ2-7; D gene unclear. There are 12 residues in the CDR3. CDR1 and CDR2 from the germline V gene are SNHLY and FYNNEI. Trimming took off 7 bases at V and 5 bases at J, with 12 bases between the two ends. The CDR3 protein is CASTGQYDEQYF. Written as DNA, the CDR3 is TGTGCCAGCACAGGCCAGTACGACGAGCAGTACTTC.

This chain links TRBV6-2 or TRBV6-3 with TRBJ2-3, with a possible D match to TRBD2 (6 bases). Germline CDR1 MNHEY, CDR2 SVGEGT. V was pared by 7 bases and J by 2 bases, with 13 bases between. The CDR3 consists of 14 residues. The DNA of the CDR3 is TGTGCCAGCACCCCGGAGGGGTACACAGATACGCAGTATTTT. Protein sequence: CASTPEGYTDTQYF.

The CDR3 loop is CASSLAKSGANVLTF. In DNA form, the CDR3 reads TGTGCCAGCAGCTTAGCTAAGTCTGGGGCCAACGTCCTGACTTTC. V usage is TRBV13 and J usage is TRBJ2-6; no reliable D call. V was clipped by 1 base and J by 1 base, with 5 bases between them. The CDR3 has 15 amino acids. Germline V gene lookup returns CDR1 PRHDT and CDR2 FYEKMQ (reference sequence).

This clone turned up a few times. The rearrangement joins TRBV5-1 to TRBJ2-3; 10 bases agree with TRBD2. V trimming: 4 bases; J trimming: 1 base; junction bases outside the gene matches: 6. The CDR3 contains 16 residues. The germline V gene has CDR1 SGHRS and CDR2 YFSETQ. The CDR3 DNA is TGCGCCAGCAGCCGAAGCGGGGGGGCCGGCACAGATACGCAGTATTTT. Its protein is CASSRSGGAGTDTQYF.

This clone has only one observation. The CDR3 spells CASNSAGSYNEQFF. The CDR3 DNA reads TGTGCCAGCAACTCGGCAGGGTCCTACAATGAGCAGTTCTTC. V usage is TRBV28 and J usage is TRBJ2-1; D might be TRBD1 (5 bases). The CDR3 is 14 residues long. Germline assignment: CDR1 MDHEN and CDR2 SYDVKM. V was shortened by 7 bases and J by 1 base, with 11 bases between the two germline ends.

The chain carries TRBV19 and TRBJ2-3; 10 bases match TRBD2. V shed 4 bases and J 10 bases; nucleotides not matched to a gene: 8. There are 14 residues in the CDR3. The germline V gene encodes CDR1 LNHDA and CDR2 SQIVND (reference sequence). CDR3: CASSTSGGLDPQYF. In DNA, the CDR3 is TGTGCCAGTAGTACTAGCGGGGGCCTCGACCCGCAGTATTTT.

The rearrangement joins TRBV9 to TRBJ2-2; 7 bases fit TRBD1. This CDR3 region has 14 residues. CDR1 SGDLS and CDR2 YYNGEE come from the germline V gene. Trimming cost V 6 bases and J 7 bases; bases outside gene matches: 9. CDR3 coding DNA: TGTGCCAGCACCTTACAGGGGATAGGCGGGGAGCTGTTTTTT. The encoded protein is CASTLQGIGGELFF.

This chain connects TRBV3-1 (or the pseudogene TRBV3-2) to TRBJ2-2; the match to TRBD2 covers 9 bases. The length of the CDR3 is 16 residues. Germline V CDR1 and CDR2: LGHDT, YNNKEL (reference sequence). With V trimmed by 4 bases and J by 3 bases, 6 bases remained unmatched. This CDR3 reads CASSPRTSAYTGELFF. CDR3 DNA: TGTGCCAGCAGCCCCAGGACTAGCGCCTACACCGGGGAGCTGTTTTTT.

J is TRBJ2-7 and V is TRBV7-9, with 7 nucleotides matching TRBD2. This CDR3 is built from 14 residues. Germline trimming cut 4 bases from V and 2 bases from J; bases unmatched to any gene: 5. Germline loops: CDR1 SEHNR, CDR2 FQNEAQ (reference sequence). CDR3 protein: CASSYAREPYEQYF. As DNA, the CDR3 is TGTGCCAGCAGCTATGCGCGGGAGCCCTACGAGCAGTACTTC. Together with reference TRBV7-9 and TRBJ2-7, the CDR3 gives the full variable domain: DTGVSQNPRHKITKRGQNVTFRCDPISEHNRLYWYRQTLGQGPEFLTYFQNEAQLEKSRLLSDRFSAERPKGSFSTLEIQRTEQGDSAMYLCASSYAREPYEQYFGPGTRLTVT.

The chain uses TRBV28 and TRBJ2-3, with D possibly matching TRBD2 (6 bases). From germline, CDR1 is MDHEN and CDR2 SYDVKM. V was cut by 7 bases and J by 1 base, with 12 bases left in between. The CDR3 is 14 amino acids. CDR3 sequence reads: CASTRGGGTDTQYF. In DNA form, the CDR3 reads TGTGCCAGCACACGGGGAGGCGGCACAGATACGCAGTATTTT.

This chain uses TRBV29-1 with TRBJ2-1; 9 nucleotides match TRBD2. Germline values: CDR1 SQVTM, CDR2 ANQGSEA. The CDR3 runs 13 residues. The V gene end was trimmed by 4 bases and the J gene end by 10 bases; junction bases not matched to a gene: 8. The CDR3 DNA follows: TGCAGCGTTGGATTCCGACTAGCGGCAGAGCAGTTCTTC. Protein product: CSVGFRLAAEQFF.

V gene TRBV7-9 combines with J gene TRBJ2-3, with TRBD2 matching 8 bases. From germline, CDR1 is SEHNR and CDR2 FQNEAQ (reference sequence). This CDR3 region has 15 residues. V was clipped by 5 bases and J by 3 bases; unmatched bases: 7. DNA of the CDR3: TGTGCCAGCAGCCTCCCGGGCGGGGGGACAGATACGCAGTATTTT. Encoded protein: CASSLPGGGTDTQYF.

The rearrangement uses TRBV28 and TRBJ2-2; 9 nucleotides line up with TRBD2. CDR1 and CDR2 (germline): MDHEN, SYDVKM. This CDR3 is 20 amino acids long. V was pared by 5 bases and J by 0 bases, with 16 bases of the junction left unmatched. This CDR3 reads CASSTNYPGVAGANTGELFF. The CDR3 bases are TGTGCCAGCAGTACGAATTACCCTGGGGTAGCGGGAGCGAACACCGGGGAGCTGTTTTTT.

The chain has TRBV15 and TRBJ2-7; 8 bases are a match to TRBD2. Germline V gene sequence: CDR1 LNHNV, CDR2 YYDKDF (reference sequence). CDR3 size: 14 residues. V trimming: 1 base; J trimming: 3 bases; junction bases outside the gene matches: 2. The CDR3 bases are TGTGCCACCAGCAGAGTAGGGACTAGCTACGAGCAGTACTTC. This sequence encodes CATSRVGTSYEQYF.

The rearrangement joins TRBV11-2 to TRBJ2-7, with 10 bases aligning to TRBD1. V gave up 5 bases and J gave up 4 bases; unmatched junction bases: 11. CDR3 length equals 16 residues. Germline assignment: CDR1 SGHAT and CDR2 FQNNGV. The CDR3, as DNA: TGTGCCAGCAGCCCGGGGCCCGGGACAGGGGCGTACGAGCAGTACTTC. As protein: CASSPGPGTGAYEQYF.

The rearrangement links TRBV28 to TRBJ1-5; weak D call: TRBD1 (6 bases). CDR1 is MDHEN and CDR2 is SYDVKM in the germline V gene. Trimming removed 2 bases at V and 4 bases at J, with 9 bases between. This CDR3 has 14 amino acids. CDR3 sequence: CASSLGGRNQPQHF. The CDR3 bases are TGTGCCAGCAGTTTAGGGGGCCGAAATCAGCCCCAGCATTTT.

The chain combines TRBV18 with TRBJ2-1, with D perhaps TRBD1 (5 bases). V was trimmed by 0 bases and J by 9 bases, leaving 24 bases between them. Germline CDR1 is KGHSH and CDR2 is LQKENI. The CDR3 extends over 18 amino acids. The CDR3 sequence: CASSPPTLGRVHVGEQFF. For the CDR3, the DNA is TGTGCCAGCTCACCACCCACCTTGGGCAGGGTTCACGTTGGTGAGCAGTTCTTC.

V and J are TRBV11-2 and TRBJ2-7; 10 positions match TRBD2. The CDR3 consists of 15 residues. The junction had 6 bases not matched to a gene; V was cut back by 1 base and J by 6 bases. Germline lookup yields CDR1 SGHAT and CDR2 FQNNGV. The CDR3 DNA is TGTGCCAGCAGCTTAGTAGGTGGACTAGCGGCCGAGCAGTACTTC. Its protein is CASSLVGGLAAEQYF.

The chain employs TRBV18 and TRBJ2-6; D is unclear. The CDR3 consists of 14 residues. Germline CDR1 is KGHSH and CDR2 is LQKENI. V was trimmed by 3 bases and J by 3 bases, leaving 6 bases between them. CDR3 coding DNA: TGTGCCAGCTCACCCACAGTTGGGGCCAACGTCCTGACTTTC. It encodes CASSPTVGANVLTF.

The chain is built from TRBV10-1 and TRBJ2-2, with 11 bases lining up with TRBD2. The CDR3 extends over 18 amino acids. Germline CDR1 is WNHNN and CDR2 is SYGVQD (reference sequence). V trimming: 10 bases; J trimming: 0 bases; junction bases outside the gene matches: 13. This CDR3 reads CAIRGALAGGPNTGELFF. CDR3 DNA: TGCGCCATCCGGGGGGCTCTAGCGGGAGGCCCGAACACCGGGGAGCTGTTTTTT.

The V call is TRBV29-1, the J call TRBJ1-2; no firm D call. The germline gives CDR1 SQVTM, CDR2 ANQGSEA. The CDR3 runs to 15 residues. With 3 bases removed from V and 5 bases from J, the gap between germline ends came to 19 bases. In nucleotides, the CDR3 is TGCAGCGTTGATAATTGGACGGAGGATTTATATGGCTACACCTTC. This codes for CSVDNWTEDLYGYTF.

The rearrangement joins TRBV19 to TRBJ2-1; 7 bases map to TRBD2. Germline CDR1 is LNHDA and CDR2 is SQIVND (reference sequence). This CDR3 spans 15 amino acids. V lost 5 bases, J lost 6 bases, and 10 bases stayed unmatched. CDR3 amino acids: CASSAVAGVVNEQFF. CDR3 bases: TGTGCCAGTAGTGCGGTCGCGGGAGTCGTCAATGAGCAGTTCTTC.

The gene calls are TRBV6-5 and TRBJ1-2; D is possibly TRBD1 (5 bases). Per the germline V gene, CDR1 is MNHEY and CDR2 is SVGAGI. CDR3 size: 12 residues. The V end was cut by 7 bases, the J end by 5 bases, with 11 bases between. The CDR3 reads CASTAGGYGYTF. CDR3 DNA: TGTGCCAGCACCGCCGGGGGGTATGGCTACACCTTC.

The chain has TRBV20-1 and TRBJ1-1; 7 bases align to TRBD1. J was trimmed by 11 bases and V by 3 bases; bases with no gene match: 6. Germline V gene lookup returns CDR1 DFQATT and CDR2 SNEGSKA (reference sequence). CDR3 size: 11 residues. This chain's CDR3 is CSASDRAGAFF. The CDR3, as DNA: TGCAGTGCTAGCGACAGGGCAGGGGCTTTCTTT.

This clone was picked up a small number of times. The chain couples TRBV21-1 to TRBJ1-2; TRBD1, the table's D call, lacks a check against the DNA. TRBV21-1 is marked as a pseudogene. This CDR3 contains 17 residues. Here the CDR3 DNA reads TGTGCCAGCAGCATTCTCAGGGATACAAACGAGTATTATGGCTACACCTTC. Translating gives CASSILRDTNEYYGYTF.

The CDR3 DNA follows: TGTGCCAGCAGATCGACAGGGGACACCGGGGAGCTGTTTTTT. Protein product: CASRSTGDTGELFF. The chain couples TRBV6-5 to TRBJ2-2, with 8 bases fitting TRBD1. After removal of 6 bases from V and 3 bases from J, the junction contained 3 bases not matched to a gene. There are 14 residues in the CDR3. Germline V lookup: CDR1 MNHEY, CDR2 SVGAGI.

The chain combines TRBV9 with TRBJ2-1, with 13 positions matching TRBD2. CDR3 length: 17 residues. The J segment lost 4 bases and the V segment lost 4 bases, leaving 8 bases of the junction unmatched. CDR1 is SGDLS, CDR2 YYNGEE, per germline. The CDR3 loop reads CASSLRTSGGSYNEQFF. Here the CDR3 DNA reads TGTGCCAGCAGCCTCAGGACTAGCGGGGGTTCATACAATGAGCAGTTCTTC. Together with reference TRBV9 and TRBJ2-1, the CDR3 gives the full variable domain: DSGVTQTPKHLITATGQRVTLRCSPRSGDLSVYWYQQSLDQGLQFLIQYYNGEERAKGNILERFSAQQFPDLHSELNLSSLELGDSALYFCASSLRTSGGSYNEQFFGPGTRLTVL.